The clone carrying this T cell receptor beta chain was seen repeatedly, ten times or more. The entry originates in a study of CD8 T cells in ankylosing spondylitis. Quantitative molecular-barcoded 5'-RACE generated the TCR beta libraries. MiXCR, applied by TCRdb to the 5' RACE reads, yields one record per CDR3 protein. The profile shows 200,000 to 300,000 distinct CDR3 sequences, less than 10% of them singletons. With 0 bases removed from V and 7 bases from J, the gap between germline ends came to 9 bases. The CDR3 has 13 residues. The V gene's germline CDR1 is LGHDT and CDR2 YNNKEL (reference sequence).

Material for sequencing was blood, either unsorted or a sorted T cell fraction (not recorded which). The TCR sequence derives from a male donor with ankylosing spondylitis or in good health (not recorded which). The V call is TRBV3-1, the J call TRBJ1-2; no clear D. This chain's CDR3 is CASSQDTSRGYTF. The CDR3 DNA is TGTGCCAGCAGCCAAGACACTTCACGTGGCTACACCTTC.